The present T cell receptor (beta chain) was sequenced within a study of OX40 agonist ivuxolimab in advanced cancers. Background on the whole study: Ivuxolimab was a fully human IgG2 agonistic monoclonal antibody targeting the costimulatory receptor OX40 (CD134). Intravenous ivuxolimab was administered to patients every 2 weeks at six dose levels: 0.01, 0.1, 0.3, 1.5, 3 and 10 mg/kg. Among the roughly 52 dose-escalation patients, 19 had hepatocellular carcinoma, 15 melanoma, 9 renal cell carcinoma and 9 head and neck cancer. In the dose-escalation cohort, 70% to 85% of patients were male, and the mean age was approximately 55 years, with a range of roughly 20 to 80. Prior anti-PD-1, anti-PD-L1 or anti-CTLA-4 therapy was permitted, and 35% to 40% of dose-escalation patients had received checkpoint inhibitors. Partial responses occurred in three dose-escalation patients, of whom one had hepatocellular carcinoma and two had cutaneous melanoma. Peripheral TCRbeta sequencing was intended to test whether TCR sequence diversity was altered and clonal T-cell expansion was caused by ivuxolimab. The paper covers the monotherapy dose-escalation part of the phase I ivuxolimab trial, which included N of about 50 patients.

To sequence the TCRbeta CDR3 region, genomic DNA was isolated from the sorted cells. The immunoSEQ Assay was used to sequence the TCRbeta CDR3 regions. The table comes from immuneACCESS by way of TCRdb, which keeps in-frame sequences with V and J called. Part of the clones is missing from these tables; in studies checked, under half for an unresolved V gene and the rest for unknown reasons. Counted in this sample were just under 65,000 clones; approximately 85% of them appeared once. Approximately 9.8% of the sample comes from the top ten. On the study overall, not on this receptor specifically: In the 0.1-3.0 mg/kg groups, partial responders had among the lowest normalized peripheral clonal expansion, particularly in CD8+ T cells. Clonal expansion of both CD4+ and CD8+ blood T cells was observed from baseline to week 6 at doses 0.1 to 3.0 mg/kg. Antigen specificity was not determined for the clonally expanded peripheral T cells. Low levels of normalized T-cell clonal expansion were also seen in some patients who did not respond. After ivuxolimab, more expanded clones were found on average in CD8+ T cells than in CD4+ T cells.

The trial excluded patients who had a history of autoimmune disease or were on systemic immunosuppression. In every dose cohort, peripheral blood was drawn for TCR sequencing at baseline, cycle 4 day 1, and cycle 7 day 1. Samples came from an open-label, multicenter, first-in-human phase I dose-escalation trial of ivuxolimab. Adults with locally advanced or metastatic head and neck squamous cell, hepatocellular, melanoma or renal cell carcinoma were enrolled in the trial. Before TCR sequencing, CD4+ T cells and CD8+ T cells were sorted from peripheral blood as separate populations. As encoded in the germline V gene, CDR1 is SQVTM while CDR2 is ANQGSEA. From cysteine to phenylalanine, the CDR3 is 11 amino acids long. The only DNA kept is the CDR3, 33 bases in frame from the first base. Unmatched junction bases come to 4, with V trimmed by 7 bases and J by 4 bases. Worth noting for this clone: The specificity of this receptor is unknown. Qualities for individual bases were not recorded, and no much larger clone is one base off.

The source material was CD4+ or CD8+ T cells sorted from blood, sampled in a trial of the OX40 agonist ivuxolimab. This receptor was identified in an adult with an advanced solid tumor such as melanoma, head and neck, liver or kidney cancer. The chain couples TRBV29-1 to TRBJ2-7, with TRBD1 identical over 7 junction bases. The DNA sequence is given as TGCAGCGCCGGGACAGTTTACGAGCAGTACTTC. This yields the protein CSAGTVYEQYF.